This T cell receptor (beta chain) was identified in a study of T cell clones after liver transplantation. About the study: Pre-transplant mixed lymphocyte reactions yielded third-party-reactive TCRbeta sequences as comparators for graft-donor-reactive sequences.

TCRdb's copy holds only in-frame clones and misses some; the assay was immunoSEQ multiplex PCR. The table includes under 2,500 clones, 31% detected once. Broader study findings: A larger donor-reactive than third-party decline suggested partial antigen-specific deletion.

Proliferating CFSE-low MLR cells were sequenced to define alloreactive TCRbeta sequences. Pre-transplant recipient cells met graft donor PBMCs, splenocytes, lymph-node cells, or third-party PBMCs. V dropped 4 bases and J dropped 5 bases, with 12 bases sitting between them. The CDR3 spans 13 residues. Germline CDR1 reads LNHDA; CDR2 reads SQIVND (reference sequence). By share of the sample, this clone is large (0.1 to 1%). Its specificity is unknown. The rearrangement uses TRBV19 and TRBJ2-7; D is possibly TRBD1 (5 bases). The source is a human patient who received a liver transplant. Some T cells may be transferred from the graft donor. Specimen: CD8+ T cells from cultured PBMCs. In DNA form, the CDR3 reads TGTGCCAGTAGTAATAGCAGGGCCCACGAGCAGTACTTC. It specifies CASSNSRAHEQYF.